This entry lists 19 T cell receptor beta chains sequenced from one sample in a study of Ad26.COV2.S vaccination and SARS-CoV-2 variants (dated by TCRdb to the early 2020s). Sample treatment or condition, as interpreted from the label and publication: roughly 18 received Ad26.COV2.S at low or high dose, single or two shots; 5 received placebo; per-sample allocation not given. Repertoires of vaccine and placebo recipients were sequenced from samples collected on day 63 after the first injection. Receptor libraries were prepared by the immunoSEQ multiplex PCR assay. Drawn from immuneACCESS, this table holds only the in-frame rearrangements with V and J called that TCRdb kept. Clones are partly lost; checked studies trace under half to an unresolved V gene and leave the rest unexplained. Here the sample has 440,000 or so clones; roughly 87% occur a single time. The ten largest clones represent about 4.5% of the sample.

The sequencing used peripheral blood, collected in a trial of Ad26.COV2.S vaccine versus placebo. The receptors were sampled from a person between 18 and 65 years old who received the Ad26.COV2.S COVID-19 vaccine or a placebo.

This chain uses TRBV6-1 with TRBJ1-2, with no clear D. V was trimmed by 3 bases and J by 2 bases, leaving 7 bases between them. Looked up from germline, CDR1 is MNHNS and CDR2 is SASEGT. The CDR3 spans 13 residues. The CDR3 DNA reads TGTGCCAGCAGTGAGGCGGGGAACTATGGCTACACCTTC. This sequence encodes CASSEAGNYGYTF.

The chain recombines TRBV27 with TRBJ2-7; 8 bases line up with TRBD1. V lost 4 bases, J lost 6 bases, and 5 bases stayed unmatched. This CDR3 contains 13 residues. Germline CDR1 reads MNHEY; CDR2 reads SMNVEV (reference sequence). The CDR3, as DNA: TGTGCCAGCAGTTCGGGACAGGTGGGCGAGCAGTACTTC. Residues: CASSSGQVGEQYF.

The chain carries TRBV6-5 and TRBJ1-6, with TRBD1 as a possible D gene (6 bases). Germline values: CDR1 MNHEY, CDR2 SVGAGI. V gave up 6 bases and J gave up 7 bases, with 7 bases separating them. The CDR3 is made up of 12 amino acids. For the CDR3, the DNA is TGTGCCAGCAGCCAGGGGAATTCACCCCTCCACTTT. Its translation: CASSQGNSPLHF.

J is TRBJ2-1 and V is TRBV27, with 12 bases aligning to TRBD2. V gave up 6 bases and J gave up 10 bases; unmatched junction bases: 13. Germline assignment: CDR1 MNHEY and CDR2 SMNVEV (reference sequence). The CDR3 length is 16 residues. The CDR3 sequence is CASSQSPSGRAGEQFF. The CDR3 coding sequence is TGTGCCAGCAGCCAATCCCCTAGCGGGAGGGCTGGGGAGCAGTTCTTC.

The genes are TRBV5-1 and TRBJ1-1, with D hard to call. The germline V gene has CDR1 SGHRS and CDR2 YFSETQ. The CDR3 is 12 amino acids. V was pared by 2 bases and J by 7 bases, with 9 bases between. The CDR3 here is CASSFQDREAFF. CDR3 coding DNA: TGCGCCAGCAGCTTCCAAGACCGTGAAGCTTTCTTT. The whole variable domain, remainder taken from reference TRBV5-1 and TRBJ1-1, is KAGVTQTPRYLIKTRGQQVTLSCSPISGHRSVSWYQQTPGQGLQFLFEYFSETQRNKGNFPGRFSGRQFSNSRSEMNVSTLELGDSALYLCASSFQDREAFFGQGTRLTVV.

The chain links TRBV5-5 to TRBJ1-1, with unresolved D. V lost 2 bases and J lost 1, with 6 bases in between. This CDR3 region has 13 residues. Germline V gene lookup returns CDR1 SGHKS and CDR2 YYEKEE (reference sequence). Written as DNA, the CDR3 is TGTGCCAGCAGCTTTTCCTCGAACACTGAAGCTTTCTTT. This encodes CASSFSSNTEAFF.

The V call is TRBV4-2, the J call TRBJ1-3; the D gene is possibly TRBD1 (6 bases). There are 18 residues in the CDR3. Trimming stripped 1 base from V and 2 bases from J, with 18 bases between. Germline V gene sequence: CDR1 LGHNA, CDR2 YNFKEQ. CDR3 sequence: CASSQAALETGPGNTIYF. As DNA, the CDR3 is TGTGCCAGCAGCCAAGCGGCCCTTGAGACAGGACCTGGAAACACCATATATTTT.

The rearrangement uses TRBV19 and TRBJ2-3; tentative D call: TRBD2 (5 bases). The germline V gene encodes CDR1 LNHDA and CDR2 SQIVND (reference sequence). This CDR3 has 17 residues. The V end lost 6 bases, the J end lost 0 bases, and 19 bases lay between the germline ends. The CDR3 DNA sequence: TGTGCCAGTAGCCTAGGGAGTCATTTTACTAGCACAGATACGCAGTATTTT. As protein: CASSLGSHFTSTDTQYF. The full variable domain, its missing parts supplied by reference TRBV19 and TRBJ2-3, is DGGITQSPKYLFRKEGQNVTLSCEQNLNHDAMYWYRQDPGQGLRLIYYSQIVNDFQKGDIAEGYSVSREKKESFPLTVTSAQKNPTAFYLCASSLGSHFTSTDTQYFGPGTRLTVL.

The chain uses TRBV28 and TRBJ2-6; no clear D. The CDR3 runs to 15 residues. V was trimmed by 6 bases and J by 0 bases, leaving 9 bases between them. Germline CDR1 is MDHEN and CDR2 is SYDVKM. In nucleotides, the CDR3 is TGTGCCAGCAGGCGAGATAACTCTGGGGCCAACGTCCTGACTTTC. Its protein product is CASRRDNSGANVLTF.

This chain connects TRBV4-2 to TRBJ2-7; D is unresolved. In germline, CDR1 is LGHNA, CDR2 YNFKEQ. Trimming pared 1 base from V and 2 bases from J, leaving 12 bases between. CDR3 size: 15 residues. The CDR3 reads CASSQVTGPPYEQYF. CDR3 nucleotide sequence: TGTGCCAGCAGCCAAGTCACTGGGCCCCCCTACGAGCAGTACTTC.

The chain uses TRBV28 and TRBJ2-1, with 8 bases matching TRBD2. The germline V gene encodes CDR1 MDHEN and CDR2 SYDVKM. This CDR3 is built from 15 residues. The V and J ends lost 5 bases and 3 bases, in that order; junction bases with no gene match: 6. In nucleotides, the CDR3 is TGTGCCAGCAGTCCGCCGGGGGGGATCTACAATGAGCAGTTCTTC. Its translation is CASSPPGGIYNEQFF. Full variable domain (rest looked up from reference TRBV28 and TRBJ2-1): DVKVTQSSRYLVKRTGEKVFLECVQDMDHENMFWYRQDPGLGLRLIYFSYDVKMKEKGDIPEGYSVSREKKERFSLILESASTNQTSMYLCASSPPGGIYNEQFFGPGTRLTVL.

This clone was detected only a few times. The chain has TRBV19 and TRBJ1-1; unclear D gene. The CDR3 has 15 residues. Trimming shortened V by 0 bases and J by 4 bases, and 12 bases separated the two germline ends. CDR1 and CDR2 (germline): LNHDA, SQIVND (reference sequence). The DNA of the CDR3 is TGTGCCAGTAGTATAGACGCGGGTTTCAGCACTGAAGCTTTCTTT. Translated: CASSIDAGFSTEAFF.

The chain joins TRBV29-1 to TRBJ2-5; D is possibly TRBD2 (7 bases). This CDR3 region has 16 residues. The germline V gene encodes CDR1 SQVTM and CDR2 ANQGSEA. The V end lost 3 bases, the J end lost 5 bases, and 22 bases lay between the germline ends. The CDR3 DNA reads as TGCAGCGTTGAGGGGATTGCCCGGGGGGCCTCCGAGACCCAGTACTTC. Translated, it gives CSVEGIARGASETQYF.

The V call is TRBV3-1 (or the pseudogene TRBV3-2), the J call TRBJ1-3; D gene uncertain. This CDR3 comprises 15 residues. CDR1 is LGHDT and CDR2 is YNNKEL in the germline V gene (reference sequence). With 0 bases removed from V and 4 bases from J, the gap between germline ends came to 10 bases. In DNA form, the CDR3 reads TGTGCCAGCAGCCAAGATTTAAACTCAGGAAACACCATATATTTT. This gives the protein CASSQDLNSGNTIYF.

V usage is TRBV7-2 and J usage is TRBJ1-5; the D gene is possibly TRBD1 (6 bases). Germline CDR1 reads SGHTA; CDR2 reads FQGNSA. Trimming removed 1 base at V and 3 bases at J, with 13 bases between. This CDR3 is built from 16 residues. The CDR3 nucleotides are TGTGCCAGCAGCTTAGGGGGGGGCACCTTCAATCAGCCCCAGCATTTT. Protein: CASSLGGGTFNQPQHF.

The rearrangement joins TRBV2 to TRBJ1-3; 9 bases fit TRBD1. The V gene end was trimmed by 6 bases and the J gene end by 4 bases; junction bases not matched to a gene: 4. Germline V gene sequence: CDR1 SNHLY, CDR2 FYNNEI. The CDR3 sequence is 14 residues long. The CDR3 region is CASSVTGGGNTIYF. The CDR3 DNA sequence: TGTGCCAGCAGCGTTACAGGGGGCGGAAACACCATATATTTT.

About this clone: Other DNA sequences of this sample code for an identical CDR3. The chain employs TRBV28 and TRBJ1-2; D call uncertain. The ends were cut back, 5 bases at V and 3 bases at J, with 7 bases in the middle. Germline V gene sequence: CDR1 MDHEN, CDR2 SYDVKM. This CDR3 has 12 residues. DNA for the CDR3: TGTGCCAGCAGTCTGTCGGACTATGGCTACACCTTC. Protein: CASSLSDYGYTF.

This clone appeared a single time. The chain combines TRBV7-2 with TRBJ2-7; TRBD2 is a possible D gene (5 bases). The germline CDR1 and CDR2 sequences are SGHTA and FQGNSA. Trimming took off 1 base at V and 2 bases at J, with 9 bases between the two ends. The CDR3 runs 14 residues. This CDR3 is CASSLGLPAYEQYF. In nucleotides, the CDR3 is TGTGCCAGCAGCTTAGGACTACCCGCCTACGAGCAGTACTTC.

CDR3 DNA sequence: TGCGCCAGCAGCTCAGCCCGTGGACAGGGGTTCATCACAGATACGCAGTATTTT. Amino acid sequence: CASSSARGQGFITDTQYF. This chain connects TRBV5-1 to TRBJ2-3; TRBD1 aligns across 9 bases. This CDR3 region has 18 residues. From germline, CDR1 is SGHRS and CDR2 YFSETQ. With V trimmed by 3 bases and J by 2 bases, 13 bases remained unmatched.